Below are 15 T cell receptor beta chains sequenced from a single sample in a study of vaccination effects on CD4 cells after COVID-19. The ViraFEST assay expanded antigen-specific CD4+ T cells with viral peptide pools before sequencing. Cultured cells yielded isolated CD4+ T cells after 10 days. Profiling relied on immunoSEQ multiplex PCR, and the TCRdb table lists in-frame clones only, not all of them. Altogether 11,000 to 15,000 clones are present, 76% being singletons, with the ten largest covering 25%. What these receptors recognize is not known. The sample here was CD4+ T cells from PBMCs cultured with HCoV-229E spike peptides, taken before COVID-19 vaccination. These receptors were collected from a human donor who received a COVID-19 vaccine.

This clone was seen a few times. The chain has TRBV5-1 and TRBJ1-5; 7 bases are a match to TRBD1. J was trimmed by 8 bases and V by 1 base; bases with no gene match: 9. The CDR3 runs 15 residues. Germline CDR1 SGHRS, CDR2 YFSETQ. The DNA for the CDR3 is TGCGCCAGCAGCTTGCTCGGGACAGATGGCGAGCCCCAGCATTTT. This sequence encodes CASSLLGTDGEPQHF.

The chain is built from TRBV28 and TRBJ2-1; D possibly corresponds to TRBD1 (6 bases). V was clipped by 10 bases and J by 2 bases, with 15 bases between them. The CDR3 sequence is 14 residues long. CDR1 and CDR2 (germline): MDHEN, SYDVKM. The CDR3 DNA reads as TGTGCCATCCAGAGGGGGTCACCCTACAATGAGCAGTTCTTC. Protein product: CAIQRGSPYNEQFF.

The chain has TRBV6-2 or TRBV6-3 and TRBJ2-5, with 8 bases aligning to TRBD1. Germline CDR1 and CDR2: MNHEY and SVGEGT. The CDR3 extends over 13 amino acids. J gave up 5 bases and V 4 bases, and 3 bases lay outside the gene matches. CDR3 bases: TGTGCCAGCAGTTCCCAGGGGGCGGAGACCCAGTACTTC. It yields the protein CASSSQGAETQYF.

The rearrangement joins TRBV12-3 or TRBV12-4 to TRBJ1-1; no reliable D call. CDR3 size: 13 residues. Trimming left V 1 base short and J 6 bases short, with 9 bases between. The CDR3 sequence: CASSLGRRSEAFF. The CDR3, as DNA: TGTGCCAGCAGTTTAGGACGGCGGTCTGAAGCTTTCTTT.

The chain uses TRBV30 and TRBJ1-1, with TRBD1 matching 7 bases. Germline V gene sequence: CDR1 GTSNPN, CDR2 SVGIG (reference sequence). The CDR3 is 15 amino acids. V lost 4 bases to trimming and J lost 5 bases; unmatched junction nucleotides: 13. This CDR3 is CAWTRLLTGKTEAFF. The CDR3 coding sequence is TGTGCCTGGACCCGACTCCTGACAGGGAAGACTGAAGCTTTCTTT.

This chain joins TRBV5-4 and TRBJ1-5; D is perhaps TRBD1 (6 bases). This CDR3 contains 13 residues. The V and J ends lost 3 bases and 8 bases respectively, with 12 bases between them. The germline gives CDR1 SGHNT, CDR2 YYREEE (reference sequence). This CDR3 is CASSSGRGEPQHF. The CDR3, as DNA: TGTGCCAGCAGCTCGGGGAGGGGGGAGCCCCAGCATTTT.

This clone appeared a few times. The chain links TRBV4-3 to TRBJ2-2, with D perhaps being TRBD1 or TRBD2 (5 bases each). The CDR3 is made up of 14 amino acids. The ends were cut back, 2 bases at V and 7 bases at J, with 11 bases in the middle. CDR1 is LGHNA, CDR2 YSLEER, per germline. Here the CDR3 DNA reads TGCGCCAGCAGCCAAAACTTGAGGGGCGGGGAGCTGTTTTTT. Translation gives CASSQNLRGGELFF.

The gene calls are TRBV3-1 (or the pseudogene TRBV3-2) and TRBJ1-2; tentative D call: TRBD1 (5 bases). CDR3 length: 15 amino acids. The V gene's germline CDR1 is LGHDT and CDR2 YNNKEL (reference sequence). V was pared by 0 bases and J by 7 bases, with 15 bases between. As DNA, the CDR3 is TGTGCCAGCAGCCAAGACGGGACCGCCTTCAGTGGCTACACCTTC. Translating gives CASSQDGTAFSGYTF.

The chain is built from TRBV11-2 and TRBJ1-3; D not resolved. Trimming left V 5 bases short and J 0 bases short, with 11 bases between. CDR1 is SGHAT, CDR2 FQNNGV, per germline. The CDR3 has 15 amino acids. The CDR3 DNA reads TGTGCCAGCAGCCTTACCCAAGGCTCTGGAAACACCATATATTTT. Amino acid sequence: CASSLTQGSGNTIYF.

This clone was detected only once. The chain couples TRBV19 to TRBJ1-6, with D possibly TRBD1 on 5 matching bases. The CDR3 has 13 residues. The V gene lost 6 bases and the J gene lost 7 bases, with 10 bases spanning the gap. Germline CDR1 reads LNHDA; CDR2 reads SQIVND (reference sequence). The CDR3 here is CASREGWNSPLHF. CDR3 DNA sequence: TGTGCCAGTAGAGAGGGGTGGAATTCACCCCTCCACTTT.

The chain recombines TRBV7-9 with TRBJ1-1; tentative D call: TRBD1 (6 bases). Germline values: CDR1 SEHNR, CDR2 FQNEAQ (reference sequence). Trimming cost V 2 bases and J 5 bases, with 15 bases left between them. This CDR3 comprises 15 residues. The CDR3 DNA reads as TGTGCCAGCAGCTTATTTTGGGGGCGGGGTACTGAAGCTTTCTTT. This codes for CASSLFWGRGTEAFF.

The chain combines TRBV14 with TRBJ1-4, with 10 bases that match TRBD1. The CDR3 spans 16 residues. The germline V gene encodes CDR1 SGHDN and CDR2 FVKESK. The ends lost 3 bases at V and 7 bases at J; junction bases unmatched: 8. CDR3 residues: CASSHWTGTGVEKLFF. CDR3 nucleotide sequence: TGTGCCAGCAGCCACTGGACCGGGACAGGGGTTGAAAAACTGTTTTTT.

The chain uses TRBV15 and TRBJ2-1, with 7 bases matching TRBD2. Trimming at V came to 0 bases and at J to 9 bases, leaving 11 bases not matched to a gene. This CDR3 comprises 16 residues. From germline, CDR1 is LNHNV and CDR2 YYDKDF (reference sequence). The CDR3 spells CATSRDGGLRGTEQFF. The CDR3 nucleotides are TGTGCCACCAGCAGAGATGGTGGTCTGCGGGGGACTGAGCAGTTCTTC.

This sequence joins TRBV30 and TRBJ1-1; weak D call: TRBD1 (6 bases). Deletions cut 4 bases from V and 11 bases from J, with 14 bases between. CDR1 GTSNPN and CDR2 SVGIG come from the germline V gene (reference sequence). This CDR3 has 11 residues. CDR3 in DNA: TGTGCCTGGAAACAGGGAGGTTTCGCTTTCTTT. It codes for CAWKQGGFAFF. The whole variable domain, remainder taken from reference TRBV30 and TRBJ1-1, is SQTIHQWPATLVQPVGSPLSLECTVEGTSNPNLYWYRQAAGRGLQLLFYSVGIGQISSEVPQNLSASRPQDRQFILSSKKLLLSDSGFYLCAWKQGGFAFFGQGTRLTVV.

The chain recombines TRBV4-3 with TRBJ2-3, with TRBD2 identical over 10 bases. The CDR3 is 18 amino acids. In germline, CDR1 is LGHNA, CDR2 YSLEER. With 4 bases clipped from V and 5 bases from J, the junction kept 15 bases outside the gene matches. The CDR3 reads CASSPGLGAGGRGDTQYF. CDR3 nucleotide sequence: TGCGCCAGCAGCCCGGGGTTAGGAGCGGGGGGGCGGGGAGATACGCAGTATTTT.